One and the same sample provided the 4 T cell receptor beta chains below, sequenced in a study of CD8 T cells in Susac syndrome. An input of roughly 0.5 to 1 ug of RNA was subjected to reverse transcription using random hexamers. TCRdb passed the immunoSEQ multiplex PCR reads through MiXCR, listing each CDR3 protein once. Of fewer than 85,000 distinct CDR3 sequences listed, roughly 95% were seen once; the top ten hold about 0.47%. The sequenced sample was CD8+ T cells from PBMCs. These TCRs come from a human donor with Susac syndrome.

The chain carries TRBV4-2 and TRBJ2-2; the match to TRBD1 covers 9 bases. V shed 3 bases and J 6 bases; nucleotides not matched to a gene: 2. Germline CDR1 LGHNA, CDR2 YNFKEQ. The CDR3 covers 14 residues. The CDR3 region is CASSQDRGPGELFF. Here the CDR3 DNA reads TGTGCCAGCAGCCAGGACAGGGGTCCCGGGGAGCTGTTTTTT.

The J gene is TRBJ2-7, the V gene TRBV6-2 or TRBV6-3; D might be TRBD2 (6 bases). V was shortened by 7 bases and J by 6 bases, with 19 bases between the two germline ends. Germline V gene data show CDR1 as MNHEY and CDR2 as SVGEGT. The CDR3 totals 14 residues. The chain's CDR3 is CASTLPWGESEQYF. The CDR3 region has the DNA TGTGCCAGCACGTTACCCTGGGGGGAGAGCGAGCAGTACTTC.

DNA of the CDR3: TGTGCCAGCTCACCCAAGACAGGGCAGACCGGGGAGCTGTTTTTT. Translation gives CASSPKTGQTGELFF. The rearrangement joins TRBV18 to TRBJ2-2; the match to TRBD1 covers 7 bases. The J segment lost 5 bases and the V segment lost 3 bases, leaving 6 bases of the junction unmatched. Germline loops: CDR1 KGHSH, CDR2 LQKENI. There are 15 residues in the CDR3.

J is TRBJ2-1 and V is TRBV3-1; no clear D. This CDR3 is 15 amino acids long. CDR1 and CDR2 (germline): LGHDT, YNNKEL (reference sequence). Trimming took off 0 bases at V and 7 bases at J, with 13 bases between the two ends. CDR3 in amino acids: CASSQEAVSPNEQFF. For the CDR3, the DNA is TGTGCCAGCAGCCAAGAGGCCGTTTCACCAAATGAGCAGTTCTTC.